Described below is a single T cell receptor (beta chain) sequence and its context. The data were taken from a study of blood T cell repertoires in COVID-19. The assay was immunoSEQ multiplex PCR, and TCRdb's table has in-frame clones only and misses some. This table has 120,000 to 150,000 clones, around 82% appearing once. V lost 1 base and J lost 7; bases outside the gene matches: 10. The germline CDR1 and CDR2 sequences are SGHNT and YENEEA. This CDR3 has 16 amino acids. The TCR originated in a human donor in a cohort sampled during active COVID-19. The sequenced material came from peripheral blood. The genes are TRBV11-3 and TRBJ2-1; 7 nucleotides align to TRBD2. The DNA of the CDR3 is TGTGCCAGCAGCTTAGGACCGGGGGGAGGGACGAATGAGCAGTTCTTC. Translated, it gives CASSLGPGGGTNEQFF. Full variable domain (missing parts from reference TRBV11-3 and TRBJ2-1): EAGVVQSPRYKIIEKKQPVAFWCNPISGHNTLYWYLQNLGQGPELLIRYENEEAVDDSQLPKDRFSAERLKGVDSTLKIQPAELGDSAVYLCASSLGPGGGTNEQFFGPGTRLTVL.